This T cell receptor (beta chain) was observed in a study of shared clonotypes between healthy human individuals. Study summary: Per-donor plates numbered three CD4 naive, three CD4 memory, two CD8 naive and one CD8 memory.

This clone came up a few times. V shed 4 bases and J shed 0 bases, with 3 bases lying between them. Germline V gene lookup returns CDR1 MDHEN and CDR2 SYDVKM. CDR3 length equals 12 residues. TCRdb's table, derived via immunoSEQ multiplex PCR, lists solely in-frame clones and lacks some. The top ten clones hold about 0.94% of a sample with around 1,100,000 clones, around three quarters of them seen once. The sample taken for sequencing was memory CD4+ T cells from PBMCs. Subset: CD45RA-negative fraction. The clonotype comes from a man aged 18 to 29 in good health. Some clones in this sample may be carry-over from other donors' samples. This chain links TRBV28 with TRBJ1-2; unclear D gene. The CDR3 DNA reads as TGTGCCAGCAGTTGGGCTAACTATGGCTACACCTTC. Protein product: CASSWANYGYTF.